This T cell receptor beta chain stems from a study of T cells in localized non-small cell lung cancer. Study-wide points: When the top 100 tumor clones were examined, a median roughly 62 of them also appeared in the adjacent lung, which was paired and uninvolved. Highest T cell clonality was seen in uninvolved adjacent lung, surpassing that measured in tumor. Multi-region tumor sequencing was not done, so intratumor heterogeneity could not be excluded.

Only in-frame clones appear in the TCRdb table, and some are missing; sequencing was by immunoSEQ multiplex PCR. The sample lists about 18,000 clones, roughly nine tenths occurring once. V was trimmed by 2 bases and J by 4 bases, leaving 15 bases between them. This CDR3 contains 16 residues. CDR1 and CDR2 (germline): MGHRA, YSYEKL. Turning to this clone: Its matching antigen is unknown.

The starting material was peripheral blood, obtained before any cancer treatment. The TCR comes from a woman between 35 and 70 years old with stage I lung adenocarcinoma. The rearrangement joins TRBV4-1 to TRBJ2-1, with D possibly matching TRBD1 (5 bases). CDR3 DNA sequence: TGCGCCAGCAGCCAAACAGGTCTCGCGGAATACAATGAGCAGTTCTTC. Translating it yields CASSQTGLAEYNEQFF.